The T cell receptor (beta chain) described here comes from a study of blood T cell repertoires in COVID-19 (dated by TCRdb to 2018 to 2021). In the study overall: Samples covering the acute and convalescent phases of COVID-19 were provided by collaborators in the United States, Italy and Spain. The repertoires were made available in a free public database intended to serve as a resource for research on the immune response to SARS-CoV-2. Nearly every sample came with metadata listing a de-identified subject ID, COVID-19 status, age in years and sex. The material from the prospective study consisted of cDNA or gDNA derived from T cells, B-cell-depleted T cells, or PBMCs. The samples were drawn from the first 160 participants of the ongoing ImmuneRACE study and from over a thousand subjects provided by 6 global collaborators. The dataset comprised deeply sampled blood TCRbeta repertoires from subjects exposed to, actively infected with, or recovered from COVID-19. Where available, HLA class I and class II types were taken from metadata supplied by the sample provider and were not determined by assay-based typing. General findings and caveats noted by the study authors: The quantity of clinical and demographic metadata differed by source and by participant and was supplied without curation.

Concerning this clone itself: The antigen it binds to is not known. The record has no base qualities; no much larger clone is one base away.

TCRbeta CDR3 regions were amplified from genomic DNA using the immunoSEQ Assay, a bias-controlled multiplex PCR. The paper's data handling went like this. Nucleated cell counts per sample were estimated from amplification of reference gene primers within the assay. Sequence reads were collapsed and filtered to measure the absolute abundance of every unique TCRbeta CDR3 rearrangement. For each sample, productive Simpson clonality was calculated by taking the square root of Simpson's diversity index across productive rearrangements. The table was pulled from immuneACCESS by TCRdb, which kept in-frame rearrangements only. Such tables lose some clones; where checked, under half of the loss comes from unresolved V genes, and the rest has no known cause. V and J calls and clone size are copied from that table; D and trimming were computed from the DNA. This sample is represented by 200,000 to 250,000 clones; approximately 85% of them were singletons. About 12% of the sample is in the top ten clones.

The CDR3 covers 13 residues, taking in both the cysteine and the phenylalanine. Only CDR3 DNA remains: 39 bases, in frame from the first base. Germline trimming: 6 bases from V, 6 bases from J; junction bases outside gene matches: 8. Reading the germline V gene gives CDR1 MNHEY and CDR2 SVGAGI. Whole blood was collected in K2EDTA tubes by collaborating institutions according to the institutions' own protocols. For TCRbeta analysis, collaborator samples were shipped as frozen whole blood, as isolated PBMCs, or as DNA extracted from either sample type. The TCR comes from an elderly man with acute or convalescent COVID-19. In this chain, TRBV6-5 is recombined with TRBJ2-7; the junction holds 7 bases that match TRBD1. Sequencing was carried out using peripheral blood. The CDR3 here reads CASRRQGLGEQYF. The DNA sequence is as follows: TGTGCCAGCAGGAGACAGGGTCTGGGCGAGCAGTACTTC.